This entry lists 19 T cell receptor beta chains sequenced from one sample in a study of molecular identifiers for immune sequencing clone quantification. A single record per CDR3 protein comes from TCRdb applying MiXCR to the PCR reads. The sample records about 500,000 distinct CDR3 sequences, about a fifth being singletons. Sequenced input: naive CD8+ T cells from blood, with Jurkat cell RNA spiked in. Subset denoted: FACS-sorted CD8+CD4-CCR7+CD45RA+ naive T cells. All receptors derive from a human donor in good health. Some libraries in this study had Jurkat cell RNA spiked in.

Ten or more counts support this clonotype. CDR3 sequence (DNA): TGCAGCGCCGTTGGGGGGACTGGCACAGATACGCAGTATTTT. It encodes CSAVGGTGTDTQYF. The chain joins TRBV29-1 to TRBJ2-3; tentatively, D is TRBD2 (6 bases). The CDR3 extends over 14 amino acids. V gave up 7 bases and J gave up 1 base, with 15 bases separating them. The germline gives CDR1 SQVTM, CDR2 ANQGSEA.

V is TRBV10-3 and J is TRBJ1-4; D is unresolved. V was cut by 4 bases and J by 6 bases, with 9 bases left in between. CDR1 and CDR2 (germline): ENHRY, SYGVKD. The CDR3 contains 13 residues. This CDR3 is CAISAGIDEKLFF. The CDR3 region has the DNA TGTGCCATCAGTGCTGGGATTGATGAAAAACTGTTTTTT.

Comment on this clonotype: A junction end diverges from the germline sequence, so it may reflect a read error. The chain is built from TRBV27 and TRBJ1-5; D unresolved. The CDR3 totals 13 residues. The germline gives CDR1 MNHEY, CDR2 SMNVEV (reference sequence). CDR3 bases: TGTGCCAGCAGTTTATTCCTCGGTCAGCCCCGGCATTTT. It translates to CASSLFLGQPRHF.

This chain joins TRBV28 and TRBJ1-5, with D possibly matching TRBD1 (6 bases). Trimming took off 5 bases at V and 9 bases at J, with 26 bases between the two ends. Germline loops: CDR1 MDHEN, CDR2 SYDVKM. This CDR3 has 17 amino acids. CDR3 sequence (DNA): TGTGCCAGCAGTCTCCCGCGTAGTGACAGGCTGACGTTGCCCCAGCATTTT. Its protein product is CASSLPRSDRLTLPQHF.

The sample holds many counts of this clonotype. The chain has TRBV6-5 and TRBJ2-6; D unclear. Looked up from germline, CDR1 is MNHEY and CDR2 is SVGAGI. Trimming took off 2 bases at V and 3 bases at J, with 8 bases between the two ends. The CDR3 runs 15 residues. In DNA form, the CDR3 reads TGTGCCAGCAGTTACGGTTTGGGTGGGGCCAACGTCCTGACTTTC. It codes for CASSYGLGGANVLTF.

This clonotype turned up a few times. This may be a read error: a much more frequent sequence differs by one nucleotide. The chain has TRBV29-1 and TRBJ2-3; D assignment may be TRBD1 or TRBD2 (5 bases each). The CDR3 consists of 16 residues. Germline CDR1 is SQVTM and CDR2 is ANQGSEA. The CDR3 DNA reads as TGCGGCGTTGAAGAGGGGCGAGGGACGGACACAGATACGCAGTATTTT. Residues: CGVEEGRGTDTDTQYF.

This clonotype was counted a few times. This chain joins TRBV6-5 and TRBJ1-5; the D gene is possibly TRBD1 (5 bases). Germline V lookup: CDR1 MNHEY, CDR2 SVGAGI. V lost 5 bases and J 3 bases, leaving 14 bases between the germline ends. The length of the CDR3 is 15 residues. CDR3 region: CASSNTRGNNQPQHF. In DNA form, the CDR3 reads TGTGCCAGCAGTAACACTCGGGGGAACAATCAGCCCCAGCATTTT.

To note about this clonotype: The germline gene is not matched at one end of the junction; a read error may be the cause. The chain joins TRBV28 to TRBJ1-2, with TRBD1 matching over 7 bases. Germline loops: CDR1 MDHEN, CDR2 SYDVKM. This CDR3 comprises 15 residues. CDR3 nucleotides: TGTGCCAGCAGTCCCATTGCGGGACAGTTCTATGGCTACGCCTTC. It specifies CASSPIAGQFYGYAF.

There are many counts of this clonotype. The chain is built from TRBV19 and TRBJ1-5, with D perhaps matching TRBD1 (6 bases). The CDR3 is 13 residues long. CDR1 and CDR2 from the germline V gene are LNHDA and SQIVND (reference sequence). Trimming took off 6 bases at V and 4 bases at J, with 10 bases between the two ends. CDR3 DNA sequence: TGTGCCAGTAGGGACAGCGAGAATCAGCCCCAGCATTTT. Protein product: CASRDSENQPQHF.

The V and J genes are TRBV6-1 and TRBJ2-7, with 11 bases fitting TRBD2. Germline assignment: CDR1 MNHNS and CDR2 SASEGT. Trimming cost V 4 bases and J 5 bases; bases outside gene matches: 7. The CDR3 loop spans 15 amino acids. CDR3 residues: CASSGPTSGVNEQYF. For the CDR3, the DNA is TGTGCCAGCAGTGGACCGACTAGCGGGGTCAACGAGCAGTACTTC.

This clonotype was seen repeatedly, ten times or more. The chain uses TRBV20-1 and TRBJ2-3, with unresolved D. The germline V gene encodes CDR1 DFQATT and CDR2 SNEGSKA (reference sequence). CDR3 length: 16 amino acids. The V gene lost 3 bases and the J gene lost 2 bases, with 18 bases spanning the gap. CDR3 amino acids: CSARDPELGYTDTQYF. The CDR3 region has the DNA TGCAGTGCTAGGGATCCGGAGCTTGGATACACAGATACGCAGTATTTT.

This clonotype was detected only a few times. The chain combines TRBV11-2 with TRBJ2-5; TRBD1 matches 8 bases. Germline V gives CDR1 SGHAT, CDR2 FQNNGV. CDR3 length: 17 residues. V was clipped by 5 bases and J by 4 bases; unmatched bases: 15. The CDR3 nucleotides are TGTGCCAGCAGCGCGTATCAGGGGGCAATTTCCTTAGAGACCCAGTACTTC. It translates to CASSAYQGAISLETQYF.

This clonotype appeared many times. CDR3 amino acids: CASSLRDEQFF. The CDR3 nucleotides read TGTGCCAGCAGCTTAAGAGATGAGCAGTTCTTC. The rearrangement uses TRBV11-2 and TRBJ2-1; D remains ambiguous. CDR3 size: 11 residues. With 2 bases removed from V and 8 bases from J, the gap between germline ends came to 4 bases. The germline V gene has CDR1 SGHAT and CDR2 FQNNGV. The variable domain in full, completed from reference TRBV11-2 and TRBJ2-1, reads EAGVAQSPRYKIIEKRQSVAFWCNPISGHATLYWYQQILGQGPKLLIQFQNNGVVDDSQLPKDRFSAERLKGVDSTLKIQPAKLEDSAVYLCASSLRDEQFFGPGTRLTVL.

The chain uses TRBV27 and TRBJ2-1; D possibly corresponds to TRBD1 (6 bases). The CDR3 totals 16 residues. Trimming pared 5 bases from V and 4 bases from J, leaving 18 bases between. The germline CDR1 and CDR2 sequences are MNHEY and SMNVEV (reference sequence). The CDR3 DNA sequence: TGTGCCAGCAGTCCAAACACAGGGTGGCCTTACAATGAGCAGTTCTTC. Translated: CASSPNTGWPYNEQFF.

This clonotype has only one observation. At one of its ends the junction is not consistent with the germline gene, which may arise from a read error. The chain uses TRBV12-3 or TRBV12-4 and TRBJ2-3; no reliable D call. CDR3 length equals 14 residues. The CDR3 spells CASSLKGMPDTRYF. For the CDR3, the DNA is TGTGCCAGCAGTTTAAAGGGAATGCCAGATACGCGGTATTTT.

The CDR3 sequence is CANFPGPSGHFSYEQYF. CDR3 nucleotide sequence: TGTGCCAACTTTCCCGGACCTAGCGGCCATTTCTCCTACGAGCAGTACTTC. The chain joins TRBV5-6 to TRBJ2-7; 7 bases fit TRBD2. CDR3 size: 17 residues. The V segment lost 9 bases and the J segment 0 bases; nucleotides outside the gene matches: 18. CDR1 and CDR2 (germline): SGHDT, YYEEEE.

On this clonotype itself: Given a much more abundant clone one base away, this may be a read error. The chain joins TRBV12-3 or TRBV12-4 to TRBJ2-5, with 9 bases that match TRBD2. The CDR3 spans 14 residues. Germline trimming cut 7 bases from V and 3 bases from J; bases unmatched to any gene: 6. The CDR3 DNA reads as TGTGCCAGCACCCAGGGACTAGCAGAAGAGACCCAGTACTTC. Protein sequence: CASTQGLAEETQYF.

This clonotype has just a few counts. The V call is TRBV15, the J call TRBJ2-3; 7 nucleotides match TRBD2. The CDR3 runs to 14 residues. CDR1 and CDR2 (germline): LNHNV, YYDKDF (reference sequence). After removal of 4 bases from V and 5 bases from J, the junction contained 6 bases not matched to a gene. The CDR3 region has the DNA TGTGCCACCAGCACCCCCACTAGCGTAGATACGCAGTATTTT. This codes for CATSTPTSVDTQYF.

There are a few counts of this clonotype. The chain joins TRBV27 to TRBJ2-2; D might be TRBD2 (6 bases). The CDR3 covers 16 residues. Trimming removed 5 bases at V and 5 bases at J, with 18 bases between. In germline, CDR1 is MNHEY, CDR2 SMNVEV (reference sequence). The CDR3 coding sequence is TGTGCCAGCAGTATAATGGACCCCCGGGGGACCGGGGAGCTGTTTTTT. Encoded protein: CASSIMDPRGTGELFF.